Presented here are 10 T cell receptor beta chains from one specimen sequenced in a study of PD-L1 blockade in urothelial cancer. Time point defined: peripheral blood 6 weeks after treatment start. Using immunoSEQ multiplex PCR, the repertoire was profiled, and TCRdb retains in-frame clones only, with some absent. The sample consists of 40,000 to 60,000 clones, more than 80% of them appearing once. Source: PBMCs, taken around atezolizumab (anti-PD-L1) treatment. These receptors originate from a man aged 65 to 85 with urothelial cancer.

V is TRBV5-4 and J is TRBJ2-3; TRBD1 aligns across 7 bases. CDR1 and CDR2 from the germline V gene are SGHNT and YYREEE (reference sequence). The CDR3 contains 13 residues. V trimming: 5 bases; J trimming: 4 bases; junction bases outside the gene matches: 4. CDR3 DNA sequence: TGTGCCAGCAGTAAAGACAGGGCAGATACGCAGTATTTT. This gives the protein CASSKDRADTQYF.

The chain has TRBV25-1 and TRBJ2-7; no firm D call. CDR3 length equals 13 residues. Trimming removed 1 base at V and 2 bases at J, with 6 bases between. Germline assignment: CDR1 MGHDK and CDR2 SYGVNS. The DNA of the CDR3 is TGTGCCAGCAGTGAATTCGCGGCCTACGAGCAGTACTTC. It specifies CASSEFAAYEQYF.

The V gene is TRBV5-1, the J gene TRBJ1-1; 7 nucleotides line up with TRBD1. The V segment lost 0 bases and the J segment 7 bases; nucleotides outside the gene matches: 6. The germline gives CDR1 SGHRS, CDR2 YFSETQ. CDR3 length equals 14 residues. CDR3 DNA sequence: TGCGCCAGCAGCTTGGCGGGACAGTTAGATGAAGCTTTCTTT. It is translated as CASSLAGQLDEAFF.

The genes are TRBV19 and TRBJ1-3, with 8 bases aligning to TRBD1. V lost 5 bases and J lost 0; bases outside the gene matches: 3. The CDR3 extends over 15 amino acids. CDR1 is LNHDA and CDR2 is SQIVND in the germline V gene (reference sequence). CDR3 protein: CASSGDRISGNTIYF. The CDR3 DNA sequence: TGTGCCAGTAGTGGGGACAGGATCTCTGGAAACACCATATATTTT.

The V call is TRBV18, the J call TRBJ2-2, with a weak D call TRBD2 (5 bases). This CDR3 has 16 residues. Germline-derived CDR1 and CDR2 are KGHSH and LQKENI. Trimming removed 3 bases from V and 4 bases from J, with 15 bases in between. CDR3 DNA: TGTGCCAGCTCACCGTCGGGGAGTCTTGGCACCGGGGAGCTGTTTTTT. It yields the protein CASSPSGSLGTGELFF. The entire variable domain, with the rest obtained from reference TRBV18 and TRBJ2-2, is as follows: NAGVMQNPRHLVRRRGQEARLRCSPMKGHSHVYWYRQLPEEGLKFMVYLQKENIIDESGMPKERFSAEFPKEGPSILRIQQVVRGDSAAYFCASSPSGSLGTGELFFGEGSRLTVL.

V gene TRBV5-4 combines with J gene TRBJ2-3; TRBD2 matches at 11 bases. Germline V CDR1 and CDR2: SGHNT, YYREEE (reference sequence). The CDR3 is 20 amino acids. Losses at the gene ends were 2 bases for V and 1 base for J; bases not matched to a gene: 15. CDR3 sequence (DNA): TGTGCCAGCAGCTTCTCACGTAGCGGGAGGGCCTCGGGCCGCACAGATACGCAGTATTTT. Its translation: CASSFSRSGRASGRTDTQYF.

The chain joins TRBV5-6 to TRBJ2-2; TRBD1 is a possible D gene (7 bases). The CDR3 has 18 residues. The ends were cut back, 0 bases at V and 0 bases at J, with 15 bases in the middle. The germline V gene has CDR1 SGHDT and CDR2 YYEEEE. In DNA form, the CDR3 reads TGTGCCAGCAGCTTGGAGGGGGGACAGCCTTCGAACACCGGGGAGCTGTTTTTT. This codes for CASSLEGGQPSNTGELFF. The whole variable domain, filled in from reference TRBV5-6 and TRBJ2-2, reads DAGVTQSPTHLIKTRGQQVTLRCSPKSGHDTVSWYQQALGQGPQFIFQYYEEEERQRGNFPDRFSGHQFPNYSSELNVNALLLGDSALYLCASSLEGGQPSNTGELFFGEGSRLTVL.

The V gene is TRBV29-1, the J gene TRBJ1-5; D is unresolved. The germline CDR1 and CDR2 sequences are SQVTM and ANQGSEA. With 8 bases removed from V and 0 bases from J, the gap between germline ends came to 17 bases. This CDR3 region has 15 residues. The CDR3 sequence: CSPGWKRHSNQPQHF. In nucleotides, the CDR3 is TGCAGCCCGGGGTGGAAAAGACATAGCAATCAGCCCCAGCATTTT. The full variable domain, rest sourced from reference TRBV29-1 and TRBJ1-5, is SAVISQKPSRDICQRGTSLTIQCQVDSQVTMMFWYRQQPGQSLTLIATANQGSEATYESGFVIDKFPISRPNLTFSTLTVSNMSPEDSSIYLCSPGWKRHSNQPQHFGDGTRLSIL.

The chain is built from TRBV5-6 and TRBJ2-7; 10 positions agree with TRBD2. The V segment lost 4 bases and the J segment 4 bases; nucleotides outside the gene matches: 8. Germline V gives CDR1 SGHDT, CDR2 YYEEEE. This CDR3 comprises 15 residues. The CDR3 here is CASSGPLAGKYEQYF. In DNA, the CDR3 is TGTGCCAGCAGCGGCCCACTAGCGGGAAAGTACGAGCAGTACTTC.

This clone was recorded only once. The V gene is TRBV18, the J gene TRBJ2-7; the match to TRBD1 covers 9 bases. Trimming cost V 6 bases and J 5 bases; bases outside gene matches: 8. Germline CDR1 KGHSH, CDR2 LQKENI. The CDR3 is made up of 14 amino acids. The chain's CDR3 is CASSPGTGKDEQYF. CDR3 DNA sequence: TGTGCCAGCTCCCCCGGGACAGGGAAGGACGAGCAGTACTTC.